This record concerns one T cell receptor beta chain sequence. TCRdb keeps only in-frame clones here, not all; method: immunoSEQ multiplex PCR. The sample shows about 85,000 clones, approximately 90% of them seen only once. The sample belongs to a study of blood T cell repertoires in COVID-19. The CDR3 totals 21 residues. Germline V lookup: CDR1 KGHSH, CDR2 LQKENI. With V trimmed by 2 bases and J by 0 bases, 15 bases remained unmatched. Material for sequencing was peripheral blood. The chain employs TRBV18 and TRBJ2-1; 11 nucleotides match TRBD1. This receptor was obtained from a human donor with active COVID-19. The donor label of this sample is uncertain. CDR3 sequence reads: CASSPGPGQGGFVSSYNEQFF. The CDR3 DNA follows: TGTGCCAGCTCACCAGGCCCGGGACAGGGGGGTTTTGTTTCCTCCTACAATGAGCAGTTCTTC. The whole variable domain, filled in from reference TRBV18 and TRBJ2-1, reads NAGVMQNPRHLVRRRGQEARLRCSPMKGHSHVYWYRQLPEEGLKFMVYLQKENIIDESGMPKERFSAEFPKEGPSILRIQQVVRGDSAAYFCASSPGPGQGGFVSSYNEQFFGPGTRLTVL.